This T cell receptor beta chain was profiled in a study of blood T cell repertoires in COVID-19. The wider study: The United States, Italy and Spain were the sources of the acute and convalescent COVID-19 samples.

TCRdb keeps only in-frame clones here, not all; method: immunoSEQ multiplex PCR. The sample records some 400,000 clones, 91% being singletons. The study recruited exposed participants who had met a COVID-19 case within 2 weeks before entry. This CDR3 is built from 15 residues. Germline V gives CDR1 LNHDA, CDR2 SQIVND (reference sequence). V dropped 7 bases and J dropped 9 bases, with 22 bases sitting between them. This sequence joins TRBV19 and TRBJ1-5, with TRBD1 as a possible D gene (5 bases). The sequence was collected from a woman aged 40 to 50 who had been exposed to COVID-19. What was sequenced was PBMCs or T cells enriched from blood (not recorded which). The CDR3 region has the DNA TGTGCCAGTACTCCGGGACTCTTCATGGGGGGGCCCCAGCATTTT. It encodes CASTPGLFMGGPQHF.